A single sample is the source of the 32 T cell receptor beta chains below, sequenced in a study of blood T cell repertoires in COVID-19. The protocol was immunoSEQ multiplex PCR, while the TCRdb copy is restricted to in-frame clones and leaves out a portion. The sample has about 100,000 clones, less than 85% seen once; the top ten hold roughly 17%. Sequenced input: peripheral blood. These receptors all stem from a woman aged 55-75 years with acute or convalescent COVID-19.

The rearrangement joins TRBV9 to TRBJ1-3; unclear D gene. The V and J ends lost 0 bases and 2 bases respectively, with 9 bases between them. The CDR3 is 15 amino acids. Germline-derived CDR1 and CDR2 are SGDLS and YYNGEE. The CDR3 region has the DNA TGTGCCAGCAGCGTAGCTACACGGGCTGGAAACACCATATATTTT. Residues: CASSVATRAGNTIYF.

This sequence joins TRBV6-6 and TRBJ1-1; TRBD1 aligns across 10 bases. The CDR3 is 15 residues long. Germline V lookup: CDR1 MNHNY, CDR2 SVGAGI (reference sequence). V trimming: 0 bases; J trimming: 5 bases; junction bases outside the gene matches: 3. The CDR3 loop is CASSYSTGGGTEAFF. The CDR3 nucleotides are TGTGCCAGCAGTTACTCGACAGGGGGCGGAACTGAAGCTTTCTTT.

The V gene is TRBV7-9, the J gene TRBJ2-7, with D perhaps TRBD1 (5 bases). The CDR3 has 14 amino acids. Trimming cost V 2 bases and J 7 bases, with 15 bases left between them. Germline CDR1 SEHNR, CDR2 FQNEAQ (reference sequence). CDR3 in amino acids: CASSLRQYSREQYF. The CDR3 DNA follows: TGTGCCAGCAGCTTAAGACAGTATTCGCGTGAGCAGTACTTC.

The chain combines TRBV2 with TRBJ1-4, with 9 bases matching TRBD1. This CDR3 is 13 amino acids long. Germline CDR1 SNHLY, CDR2 FYNNEI. V lost 8 bases and J lost 8; bases outside the gene matches: 6. This CDR3 is CASSGTGWEKLFF. DNA for the CDR3: TGTGCCAGCTCCGGGACAGGGTGGGAAAAACTGTTTTTT.

J is TRBJ2-2 and V is TRBV19, with 8 bases aligning to TRBD1. Per germline, CDR1 LNHDA and CDR2 SQIVND (reference sequence). The CDR3 covers 15 residues. The V and J ends lost 3 bases and 4 bases, in that order; junction bases with no gene match: 4. The CDR3 sequence: CASSIRGRFTGELFF. CDR3 in DNA: TGTGCCAGTAGTATCAGGGGGCGGTTCACCGGGGAGCTGTTTTTT.

The rearrangement uses TRBV4-1 and TRBJ1-5; 7 nucleotides match TRBD1. After removal of 3 bases from V and 4 bases from J, the junction contained 6 bases not matched to a gene. Germline CDR1 reads MGHRA; CDR2 reads YSYEKL. This CDR3 is 15 amino acids long. The CDR3 here is CASSQFGTANQPQHF. Written as DNA, the CDR3 is TGCGCCAGCAGCCAGTTCGGGACAGCGAATCAGCCCCAGCATTTT.

In this sample, this clone turned up a few times. The V call is TRBV30, the J call TRBJ1-4; tentative D call: TRBD1 (5 bases). V lost 0 bases and J 8 bases, leaving 16 bases between the germline ends. The germline V gene has CDR1 GTSNPN and CDR2 SVGIG (reference sequence). The CDR3 loop spans 15 amino acids. CDR3 coding DNA: TGTGCCTGGAGTGTACCTGGCAGGGAATTCGAAAAACTGTTTTTT. Amino acid sequence: CAWSVPGREFEKLFF.

This clone has a count of ten or more. The chain has TRBV25-1 and TRBJ1-6; D uncertain. Trimming pared 7 bases from V and 0 bases from J, leaving 4 bases between. CDR1 is MGHDK, CDR2 SYGVNS, per germline. CDR3 size: 13 residues. CDR3 amino acids: CASTFSYNSPLHF. DNA for the CDR3: TGTGCCAGCACTTTCTCCTATAATTCACCCCTCCACTTT.

The V call is TRBV5-1, the J call TRBJ1-4; 8 nucleotides match TRBD1. CDR3 length: 16 amino acids. V shed 0 bases and J 7 bases; nucleotides not matched to a gene: 8. Germline-derived CDR1 and CDR2 are SGHRS and YFSETQ. The CDR3 here is CASSLGTDRAFEKLFF. The DNA of the CDR3 is TGCGCCAGCAGCTTGGGGACGGACAGGGCATTTGAAAAACTGTTTTTT. Based on the CDR3 plus reference TRBV5-1 and TRBJ1-4, the full variable domain is KAGVTQTPRYLIKTRGQQVTLSCSPISGHRSVSWYQQTPGQGLQFLFEYFSETQRNKGNFPGRFSGRQFSNSRSEMNVSTLELGDSALYLCASSLGTDRAFEKLFFGSGTQLSVL.

V and J are TRBV7-2 and TRBJ1-2; D is undetermined. Germline CDR1 reads SGHTA; CDR2 reads FQGNSA. The CDR3 covers 15 residues. V lost 1 base to trimming and J lost 5 bases, with 14 bases between them. This chain's CDR3 is CASSLGGWVPYGYTF. The CDR3 DNA is TGTGCCAGCAGCTTAGGAGGTTGGGTCCCTTATGGCTACACCTTC.

The V gene is TRBV9, the J gene TRBJ2-5, with D possibly being TRBD2 (5 bases). The CDR3 runs to 18 residues. V was shortened by 0 bases and J by 1 base, with 19 bases between the two germline ends. Germline V gives CDR1 SGDLS, CDR2 YYNGEE. The CDR3 sequence: CASSVEVGRENFQETQYF. For the CDR3, the DNA is TGTGCCAGCAGCGTAGAAGTTGGGAGAGAAAACTTCCAAGAGACCCAGTACTTC.

This clone was seen only once. V usage is TRBV9 and J usage is TRBJ2-3, with D possibly matching TRBD2 (5 bases). From germline, CDR1 is SGDLS and CDR2 YYNGEE. V was pared by 6 bases and J by 0 bases, with 8 bases between. This CDR3 has 13 amino acids. The CDR3 coding sequence is TGTGCCAGCACCCCGGGGAGCACAGATACGCAGTATTTT. As protein: CASTPGSTDTQYF.

The chain joins TRBV7-2 to TRBJ1-6; D is unresolved. The ends were cut back, 2 bases at V and 2 bases at J, with 16 bases in the middle. Germline V gene sequence: CDR1 SGHTA, CDR2 FQGNSA. The CDR3 contains 18 residues. CDR3 sequence: CASSLRSEIRTYNSPLHF. As DNA, the CDR3 is TGTGCCAGCAGCTTAAGGAGCGAGATAAGGACCTATAATTCACCCCTCCACTTT.

The CDR3 DNA is TGTGCCAGCAGCCCCGCCGGTCACCCTAACTATGGCTACACCTTC. Translating it yields CASSPAGHPNYGYTF. V usage is TRBV11-3 and J usage is TRBJ1-2; D is undetermined. The CDR3 is made up of 15 amino acids. In germline, CDR1 is SGHNT, CDR2 YENEEA. Trimming took 5 bases from V and 0 from J, leaving 13 bases between them.

The count of this clone is one. The chain links TRBV6-1 to TRBJ1-5; possibly TRBD1 for D (5 bases). V lost 2 bases and J lost 1, with 12 bases in between. The CDR3 runs to 16 residues. Germline-derived CDR1 and CDR2 are MNHNS and SASEGT. The CDR3 loop reads CASSELGRGSNQPQHF. DNA of the CDR3: TGTGCCAGCAGTGAATTAGGACGGGGGAGCAATCAGCCCCAGCATTTT.

Notes on this clone: An end of the junction differs from the germline gene, which may be a read error. The rearrangement joins TRBV6-5 to TRBJ1-2, with a weak D call TRBD1 (5 bases). The germline CDR1 and CDR2 sequences are MNHEY and SVGAGI. This CDR3 is built from 14 residues. The CDR3 loop is CASRKMTVRGTLFF. CDR3 DNA: TGTGCCAGCAGAAAAATGACAGTGCGTGGAACCCTCTTCTTC.

V usage is TRBV7-6 and J usage is TRBJ1-2; D is ambiguous. This CDR3 is built from 12 residues. With 4 bases removed from V and 4 bases from J, the gap between germline ends came to 7 bases. In germline, CDR1 is SGHVS, CDR2 FNYEAQ. CDR3 residues: CASSSYSYGYTF. Here the CDR3 DNA reads TGTGCCAGCAGCTCATACAGCTATGGCTACACCTTC.

The chain carries TRBV11-2 and TRBJ2-2, with 11 bases fitting TRBD2. CDR1 is SGHAT, CDR2 FQNNGV, per germline. After removal of 5 bases from V and 3 bases from J, the junction contained 5 bases not matched to a gene. The CDR3 loop spans 16 amino acids. CDR3 DNA: TGTGCCAGCAGCCAGACGGGACTAGCGGACACCGGGGAGCTGTTTTTT. Translation gives CASSQTGLADTGELFF.

The chain couples TRBV18 to TRBJ1-2; the D gene is possibly TRBD1 (5 bases). The germline V gene has CDR1 KGHSH and CDR2 LQKENI. The CDR3 is 14 residues long. V gave up 3 bases and J gave up 2 bases, with 10 bases separating them. The CDR3, as DNA: TGTGCCAGCTCACCGCAGGGAACCAACTATGGCTACACCTTC. This translates into CASSPQGTNYGYTF.

The chain uses TRBV28 and TRBJ1-4, with D unresolved. From germline, CDR1 is MDHEN and CDR2 SYDVKM. The CDR3 is 16 amino acids. Trimming pared 5 bases from V and 5 bases from J, leaving 18 bases between. The CDR3 sequence: CASSTQPGSQNEKLFF. The CDR3 region has the DNA TGTGCCAGCAGTACCCAGCCCGGGAGCCAAAATGAAAAACTGTTTTTT.

V gene TRBV11-2 combines with J gene TRBJ1-2, with a weak D call TRBD1 (6 bases). V lost 5 bases to trimming and J lost 2 bases, with 9 bases between them. The CDR3 runs to 13 residues. Looked up from germline, CDR1 is SGHAT and CDR2 is FQNNGV. For the CDR3, the DNA is TGTGCCAGCAGCCCTGACAGGAACTATGGCTACACCTTC. Amino acid sequence: CASSPDRNYGYTF.

The CDR3 region is CATSRDAGTVHYGYTF. Written as DNA, the CDR3 is TGTGCCACCAGCAGAGACGCCGGGACAGTTCACTATGGCTACACCTTC. The chain combines TRBV15 with TRBJ1-2; 7 bases line up with TRBD1. J lost 3 bases, V lost 0 bases, and 7 bases had no gene match. Germline V lookup: CDR1 LNHNV, CDR2 YYDKDF (reference sequence). This CDR3 region has 16 residues.

This clone was recorded once. CDR3 in amino acids: CASSIGGLNTGELFF. The CDR3 DNA is TGCGCCAGCAGCATAGGTGGACTTAACACCGGGGAGCTGTTTTTT. This chain uses TRBV5-1 with TRBJ2-2, with TRBD2 as a possible D gene (5 bases). The CDR3 length is 15 residues. The V end was cut by 4 bases, the J end by 2 bases, with 12 bases between. CDR1 is SGHRS and CDR2 is YFSETQ in the germline V gene. Drawing the rest from reference TRBV5-1 and TRBJ2-2, the complete variable domain is KAGVTQTPRYLIKTRGQQVTLSCSPISGHRSVSWYQQTPGQGLQFLFEYFSETQRNKGNFPGRFSGRQFSNSRSEMNVSTLELGDSALYLCASSIGGLNTGELFFGEGSRLTVL.

The V gene is TRBV9, the J gene TRBJ2-5, with unresolved D. The CDR3 contains 13 residues. V lost 0 bases to trimming and J lost 5 bases, with 8 bases between them. Germline V lookup: CDR1 SGDLS, CDR2 YYNGEE. The CDR3 reads CASSVAVGETQYF. DNA of the CDR3: TGTGCCAGCAGCGTAGCCGTCGGGGAGACCCAGTACTTC.

The genes are TRBV28 and TRBJ1-1; 8 bases line up with TRBD1. The V gene end was trimmed by 3 bases and the J gene end by 4 bases; junction bases not matched to a gene: 13. CDR3 length: 17 residues. Per germline, CDR1 MDHEN and CDR2 SYDVKM. The CDR3 DNA reads TGTGCCAGCAGTTTTCTTGACAGGGGCCCTGGTGGCACTGAAGCTTTCTTT. Its protein is CASSFLDRGPGGTEAFF.

A single count supports this clone. This chain links TRBV5-1 with TRBJ2-2; D is possibly TRBD1 (6 bases). The V gene lost 1 base and the J gene lost 3 bases, with 10 bases spanning the gap. Per the germline V gene, CDR1 is SGHRS and CDR2 is YFSETQ. The CDR3 length is 15 residues. CDR3 nucleotides: TGCGCCAGCAGCTTGACAGGGAAGGACACCGGGGAGCTGTTTTTT. It translates to CASSLTGKDTGELFF.

The rearrangement links TRBV6-1 to TRBJ1-1, with D hard to call. The CDR3 contains 15 residues. Trimming took 1 base from V and 1 from J, leaving 10 bases between them. The germline CDR1 and CDR2 sequences are MNHNS and SASEGT. Here the CDR3 reads CASSEVPGTNTEAFF. As DNA, the CDR3 is TGTGCCAGCAGTGAAGTTCCGGGAACGAACACTGAAGCTTTCTTT.

The rearrangement joins TRBV10-3 to TRBJ1-5, with D perhaps matching TRBD1 (5 bases). Trimming stripped 3 bases from V and 6 bases from J, with 9 bases between. The CDR3 has 13 amino acids. The germline CDR1 and CDR2 sequences are ENHRY and SYGVKD. The CDR3 region has the DNA TGTGCCATCAGTGACAGGGATAGTCAGCCCCAGCATTTT. Amino acid sequence: CAISDRDSQPQHF.

The J gene is TRBJ1-2, the V gene TRBV5-4; D unresolved. The CDR3 has 15 residues. V was cut by 0 bases and J by 3 bases, with 12 bases left in between. Germline V gene data show CDR1 as SGHNT and CDR2 as YYREEE (reference sequence). The DNA of the CDR3 is TGTGCCAGCAGCTTGGAGGCCGGAGAACACTATGGCTACACCTTC. This translates into CASSLEAGEHYGYTF. Complete variable domain (other parts from reference TRBV5-4 and TRBJ1-2): ETGVTQSPTHLIKTRGQQVTLRCSSQSGHNTVSWYQQALGQGPQFIFQYYREEENGRGNFPPRFSGLQFPNYSSELNVNALELDDSALYLCASSLEAGEHYGYTFGSGTRLTVV.

The chain is built from TRBV2 and TRBJ2-3, with a possible D match to TRBD2 (5 bases). Germline CDR1 reads SNHLY; CDR2 reads FYNNEI. The length of the CDR3 is 13 residues. Trimming removed 6 bases at V and 1 base at J, with 8 bases between. The CDR3 is CASRAEGTDTQYF. As DNA, the CDR3 is TGTGCCAGCAGAGCGGAAGGCACAGATACGCAGTATTTT.

In DNA form, the CDR3 reads TGCGCCAGCAGCTTGGCCTCGGCTAGCTTGAACACCGGGGAGCTGTTTTTT. Translating gives CASSLASASLNTGELFF. This sequence joins TRBV5-1 and TRBJ2-2, with D possibly TRBD2 on 5 matching bases. Per the germline V gene, CDR1 is SGHRS and CDR2 is YFSETQ. The CDR3 has 17 amino acids. With 0 bases removed from V and 1 base from J, the gap between germline ends came to 13 bases. The full variable domain, in which reference TRBV5-1 and TRBJ2-2 provide the parts outside the CDR3, is KAGVTQTPRYLIKTRGQQVTLSCSPISGHRSVSWYQQTPGQGLQFLFEYFSETQRNKGNFPGRFSGRQFSNSRSEMNVSTLELGDSALYLCASSLASASLNTGELFFGEGSRLTVL.

This clone was seen only once. V usage is TRBV5-4 and J usage is TRBJ2-1, with 7 bases that match TRBD1. The V and J ends lost 4 bases and 6 bases, in that order; junction bases with no gene match: 10. This CDR3 has 15 residues. In germline, CDR1 is SGHNT, CDR2 YYREEE (reference sequence). The CDR3 spells CASSGGQTPPNEQFF. The DNA of the CDR3 is TGTGCCAGCAGCGGGGGACAGACACCTCCCAATGAGCAGTTCTTC.